The TCR beta chain under discussion was sequenced for a study of a mutant IDH1 vaccine in newly diagnosed glioma. Overall study: The study started vaccination 4-6 weeks after radiotherapy alone, or with temozolomide cycles.

Germline V lookup: CDR1 GTSNPN, CDR2 SVGIG (reference sequence). CDR3 length: 13 amino acids. Trimming took 0 bases from V and 8 from J, leaving 13 bases between them. Clones were read by immunoSEQ multiplex PCR, and TCRdb kept only the in-frame ones, dropping some. The sample has tens of thousands of clones; approximately 80% are singletons. Details on this clone: The antigen remains undetermined.

Time point specified: week 11, during vaccination. Topical imiquimod accompanied each vaccine dose, which consisted of 300 ug of mutant IDH1 20-mer peptide. The clonotype comes from a man aged 50-59 years with glioma. Sequencing used PBMCs, obtained from a glioma patient whose treatment included an IDH1 peptide vaccine. The chain has TRBV30 and TRBJ1-2; the D is unclear. The DNA of the CDR3 is TGTGCCTGGAGTGTTGGCTCTCAGACAGGCTACACCTTC. Protein: CAWSVGSQTGYTF.